A single sample is the source of the 2 T cell receptor beta chains below, sequenced in a study of cytomegalovirus exposure and HLA in healthy donors. It was with 60 Vbeta and 13 Jbeta primers that the PCR ran. Measured with immunoSEQ multiplex PCR; TCRdb has only the in-frame clones, and not every one. The clone table shows over 120,000 clones, with the ten largest holding 0.75% to 1%. Sequenced: PBMCs. These receptors were collected from a male donor in good health and CMV-seronegative.

The V call is TRBV28, the J call TRBJ1-1; the D gene is possibly TRBD1 (5 bases). V was shortened by 6 bases and J by 5 bases, with 19 bases between the two germline ends. Germline V gene lookup returns CDR1 MDHEN and CDR2 SYDVKM. The CDR3 consists of 15 residues. CDR3 DNA: TGTGCCAGCAGCGTCGGAGGGGCGCGGAGGACTGAAGCTTTCTTT. It translates to CASSVGGARRTEAFF.

This sequence joins TRBV6-5 and TRBJ2-1; the match to TRBD2 covers 10 bases. After removal of 2 bases from V and 9 bases from J, the junction contained 7 bases not matched to a gene. This CDR3 is 15 amino acids long. Germline loops: CDR1 MNHEY, CDR2 SVGAGI. This CDR3 is CASSYGLAGESEQFF. CDR3 bases: TGTGCCAGCAGTTACGGCCTAGCGGGAGAGAGTGAGCAGTTCTTC.